This T cell receptor (beta chain) comes out of a study of T cell responses to AZD1222 COVID-19 vaccine (dated by TCRdb to 2020 to 2022). Regarding the study in general: AZD1222 recipients whose second dose came at about 4 weeks and those whose second dose came at about 12 weeks were combined into one group, since spike-specific TCR depth and breadth did not differ between the two schedules. TCR sequencing covered 233 trial participants: 207 given two doses of AZD1222 and 26 given two doses of MenACWY control vaccine. Trial participants were enrolled by age into 18-55, 56-69 and 70-plus year subgroups, with 148, 28 and 57 TCR-sequenced participants respectively.

The CDR3, from cysteine to phenylalanine, totals 15 residues. Here the CDR3 DNA is all that survives: 45 bases in frame from base 1. According to the germline V gene (reference sequence), CDR1 reads SEHNR and CDR2 reads FQNEAQ. In the case of this clone: Its antigen is still unknown. An end of the junction does not agree with germline; a read error may underlie this.

The research as a whole found: Conclusions about previously exposed vaccinees were limited because only six AZD1222 recipients were SARS-CoV-2 seropositive at baseline. Participants were mostly white British and included more females than males, and it was suggested by the authors that clonal diversity may have been underestimated. Epitopes outside the regions mutated in the B.1.351 and B.1.1.7 variants were reportedly recognized by nearly half of the unique spike-specific TCRs. The 56-69-year group was small, and its depth increase did not reach significance, likely because of low power. Because no day 14 peak-response samples were available, repertoires were characterized only after the peak T cell response. The vaccine-associated CD4 TCRs covered the entire spike protein, and the dominant responses fell in regions 160-218 and 743-854. After two AZD1222 doses, both the breadth and the depth of spike-specific TCRs were significantly higher than at day 0 and than in MenACWY recipients.

Interpreted using the paper, the time point label stands for: baseline before first vaccination. The vaccinee samples were drawn from two UK trials, COV001 and COV002, one of which was a single-blind randomized controlled phase 2/3 trial testing AZD1222 (ChAdOx1 nCoV-19) in healthy adults. For TCRbeta chain sequencing, PBMC samples from trial participants were taken at day 0 and at day 28 after the second dose. The CDR3 regions of human TCRbeta chains were analyzed by immunosequencing. On the authors' methods: TCRs in the repertoires were compared against a reference library of SARS-CoV-2-specific TCRs that had been generated with the MIRA antigen-specificity platform. Breadth was defined as the fraction of unique TCRs that were SARS-CoV-2-associated. Depth was defined as the fraction of total T cells that were SARS-CoV-2-associated. Each spike-specific TCR was assigned to its reactive spike region and to a CD4 or CD8 class using the MIRA data. Log10-transformed breadth and depth values were compared by one-way ANOVA with Sidak's multiple comparisons tests. Sourced from immuneACCESS, this table was stored by TCRdb with only in-frame sequences that have V and J called. A share of the clones is absent; for the studies checked, an unresolved V gene accounts for under half, and the remainder has no known explanation. That table gives V, J and clone size, and the DNA gave D and trimming. Here the sample has 100,000 to 150,000 clones; 88% occur a single time. The top ten hold around 6.1% of the sample.

Sequenced material: peripheral blood, taken on day 0 of AZD1222 vaccination. The rearrangement combines TRBV7-9 with TRBJ2-1; the D call is possibly TRBD1 or TRBD2, each sharing 5 bases. This clonotype originated in an adult in good health. CDR3 region: CASTLGDGLYNEQFF. In nucleotide form, the sequence is TGTGCCAGCACCTTAGGGGACGGTCTATACAATGAGCAGTTCTTC.